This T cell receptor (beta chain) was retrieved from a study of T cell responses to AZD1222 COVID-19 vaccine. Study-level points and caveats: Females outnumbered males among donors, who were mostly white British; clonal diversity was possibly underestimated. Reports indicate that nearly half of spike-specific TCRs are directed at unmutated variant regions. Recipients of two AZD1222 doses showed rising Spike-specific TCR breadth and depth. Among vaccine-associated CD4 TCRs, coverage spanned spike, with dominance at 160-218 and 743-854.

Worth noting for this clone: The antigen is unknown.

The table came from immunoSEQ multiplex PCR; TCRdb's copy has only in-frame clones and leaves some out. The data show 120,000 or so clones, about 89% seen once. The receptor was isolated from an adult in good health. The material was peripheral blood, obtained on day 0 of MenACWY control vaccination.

In DNA, the CDR3 is TGTGCCAGCAGGACAGGTTTAGTAAATGAGCAGTTCTTC. Amino acids: CASRTGLVNEQFF. The chain has TRBV2 and TRBJ2-1, with D perhaps TRBD1 (6 bases). CDR3 length: 13 amino acids. CDR1 is SNHLY, CDR2 FYNNEI, per germline. The V gene lost 6 bases and the J gene lost 7 bases, with 13 bases spanning the gap.